This record looks at one TCR beta chain sequence and its context. Its antigen is undetermined. This record comes from a study of immune evolution from preneoplasia to lung adenocarcinoma. Study-wide results and limits: Top clone share appeared to fall from AAH through AIS, MIA, adenocarcinoma.

CDR3 size: 16 residues. Trimming took 1 base from V and 3 from J, leaving 15 bases between them. Germline values: CDR1 LGHNT, CDR2 FRNRAP. Measured with immunoSEQ multiplex PCR; TCRdb has only the in-frame clones, and not every one. Found here are about 5,000 clones, more than 75% of them singletons; the top ten hold 11%. The material sequenced was FFPE minimally invasive lung adenocarcinoma tissue. The chain carries TRBV12-5 and TRBJ1-1; possible D gene TRBD1, 6 bases. The sequence derives from a person aged 65 to 85 with lung adenocarcinoma. CDR3 coding DNA: TGTGCTAGTGGTTTGGCGGCAGGGGTCCTCCACACTGAAGCTTTCTTT. Amino acids: CASGLAAGVLHTEAFF.